The 22 T cell receptor beta chains presented below share a single source sample, sequenced in a study of CD4 T cells in relation to SARS-CoV-2 and coronaviruses. Before the COVID-19 pandemic, during about 2010-2018, CD4+ T cells were taken from unexposed donors. Isolation of CD4+ T cells took place after approximately 10 days in culture. The protocol was immunoSEQ multiplex PCR, while the TCRdb copy is restricted to in-frame clones and leaves out a portion. Of 23,000 or so clones in the sample, 75% to 85% are singletons; the top ten hold about a fifth. Antigen specificity for these receptors is unknown. The sequenced material came from CD4+ T cells from PBMCs, cultured in vitro. The receptors derive from a human donor in good health.

In this sample, this clone turned up a few times. The rearrangement uses TRBV5-1 and TRBJ1-2, with TRBD1 as a possible D gene (6 bases). CDR1 SGHRS and CDR2 YFSETQ come from the germline V gene. The V end was cut by 4 bases, the J end by 5 bases, with 9 bases between. The CDR3 has 12 residues. CDR3 in DNA: TGCGCCAGCAGCCTAGGGGGTTATGGCTACACCTTC. This gives the protein CASSLGGYGYTF.

This chain uses TRBV2 with TRBJ1-3; D gene ambiguous. This CDR3 has 11 amino acids. V gave up 5 bases and J gave up 16 bases, with 15 bases separating them. Germline values: CDR1 SNHLY, CDR2 FYNNEI. The CDR3 here is CASSSGPLGYF. The CDR3 coding sequence is TGTGCCAGCAGTTCCGGTCCCCTCGGGTATTTT. The whole variable domain, filled in from reference TRBV2 and TRBJ1-3, reads EPEVTQTPSHQVTQMGQEVILRCVPISNHLYFYWYRQILGQKVEFLVSFYNNEISEKSEIFDDQFSVERPDGSNFTLKIRSTKLEDSAMYFCASSSGPLGYFGEGSWLTVV.

This chain joins TRBV5-1 and TRBJ2-7, with 10 bases fitting TRBD2. This CDR3 is 16 amino acids long. The J segment lost 0 bases and the V segment lost 5 bases, leaving 8 bases of the junction unmatched. Germline CDR1 SGHRS, CDR2 YFSETQ. CDR3 amino acids: CASRPGLAQTSYEQYF. CDR3 coding DNA: TGCGCCAGCAGGCCGGGACTAGCGCAAACCTCCTACGAGCAGTACTTC.

This clone was observed once. CDR3 in amino acids: CAWSVTLSGNTIYF. CDR3 nucleotides: TGTGCCTGGAGTGTGACTCTCTCTGGAAACACCATATATTTT. The chain links TRBV30 to TRBJ1-3; D call uncertain. The V end was cut by 0 bases, the J end by 0 bases, with 6 bases between. Germline assignment: CDR1 GTSNPN and CDR2 SVGIG (reference sequence). The CDR3 is 14 amino acids. The whole variable domain, filled in from reference TRBV30 and TRBJ1-3, reads SQTIHQWPATLVQPVGSPLSLECTVEGTSNPNLYWYRQAAGRGLQLLFYSVGIGQISSEVPQNLSASRPQDRQFILSSKKLLLSDSGFYLCAWSVTLSGNTIYFGEGSWLTVV.

The chain links TRBV3-1 (or the pseudogene TRBV3-2) to TRBJ1-3, with D hard to call. The CDR3 spans 14 residues. V gave up 0 bases and J gave up 4 bases, with 7 bases separating them. Germline loops: CDR1 LGHDT, CDR2 YNNKEL (reference sequence). In DNA, the CDR3 is TGTGCCAGCAGCCAAGATCAGCCCGGAAACACCATATATTTT. Translation gives CASSQDQPGNTIYF.

V is TRBV7-8 and J is TRBJ2-2; D gene uncertain. With 5 bases removed from V and 1 base from J, the gap between germline ends came to 14 bases. Germline V CDR1 and CDR2: SGHVS, FQNEAQ. The length of the CDR3 is 16 residues. The CDR3, as DNA: TGTGCCAGCAGCCAAGAGGCTTCAGGGAACACCGGGGAGCTGTTTTTT. Its protein is CASSQEASGNTGELFF.

V is TRBV4-3 and J is TRBJ2-1; TRBD2 matches at 11 bases. Germline V gene lookup returns CDR1 LGHNA and CDR2 YSLEER. The junction had 6 bases not matched to a gene; V was cut back by 4 bases and J by 4 bases. This CDR3 contains 16 residues. This CDR3 is CASSLLAGGRYNEQFF. CDR3 coding DNA: TGCGCCAGCAGCCTCCTAGCGGGAGGCAGATACAATGAGCAGTTCTTC.

This clone was counted once. The chain couples TRBV6-5 to TRBJ1-6; 8 bases match TRBD1. V was pared by 2 bases and J by 7 bases, with 4 bases of the junction left unmatched. The germline V gene has CDR1 MNHEY and CDR2 SVGAGI. The CDR3 length is 15 residues. Here the CDR3 reads CASSYGDRLNSPLHF. Written as DNA, the CDR3 is TGTGCCAGCAGTTACGGGGACAGGCTGAATTCACCCCTCCACTTT.

V is TRBV25-1 and J is TRBJ1-4; a weak D match, TRBD1 (5 bases). Germline CDR1 and CDR2: MGHDK and SYGVNS. V dropped 3 bases and J dropped 8 bases, with 10 bases sitting between them. The CDR3 has 13 residues. CDR3 coding DNA: TGTGCCAGCAGTGACCTCAGGGACGAAAAACTGTTTTTT. Translating gives CASSDLRDEKLFF.

V gene TRBV6-1 combines with J gene TRBJ2-5; D may be TRBD1 (5 bases). Germline values: CDR1 MNHNS, CDR2 SASEGT. This CDR3 region has 12 residues. V lost 3 bases to trimming and J lost 4 bases, with 6 bases between them. CDR3 loop: CASSEQGETQYF. CDR3 coding DNA: TGTGCCAGCAGTGAGCAGGGAGAGACCCAGTACTTC.

This clone occurred a few times. The chain joins TRBV27 to TRBJ2-3, with TRBD2 as a possible D gene (6 bases). The CDR3 length is 16 residues. Per the germline V gene, CDR1 is MNHEY and CDR2 is SMNVEV (reference sequence). V lost 4 bases to trimming and J lost 5 bases, with 19 bases between them. The DNA of the CDR3 is TGTGCCAGCAGTTCAATCGGCGGGGCCAGGATAGATACGCAGTATTTT. Translating it yields CASSSIGGARIDTQYF.

In DNA form, the CDR3 reads TGTGCCAGCAGCTTGTTCGCTGGCACAGATACGCAGTATTTT. It codes for CASSLFAGTDTQYF. The chain employs TRBV5-4 and TRBJ2-3; unclear D gene. Per the germline V gene, CDR1 is SGHNT and CDR2 is YYREEE (reference sequence). Deletions cut 1 base from V and 1 base from J, with 7 bases between. This CDR3 region has 14 residues.

The chain is built from TRBV6-6 and TRBJ2-2, with no clear D. CDR1 MNHNY and CDR2 SVGAGI come from the germline V gene (reference sequence). This CDR3 comprises 12 residues. V was clipped by 7 bases and J by 6 bases, with 9 bases between them. CDR3 DNA: TGTGCCAGCACCCAACCCCCCGGGGAGCTGTTTTTT. This encodes CASTQPPGELFF.

This clone was counted only a few times. The genes are TRBV30 and TRBJ2-7; D may be TRBD1 or TRBD2 (5 bases each). This CDR3 has 12 amino acids. Per germline, CDR1 GTSNPN and CDR2 SVGIG (reference sequence). Trimming pared 5 bases from V and 0 bases from J, leaving 8 bases between. CDR3 loop: CAWGGSSYEQYF. For the CDR3, the DNA is TGTGCCTGGGGGGGTAGCTCCTACGAGCAGTACTTC.

This sequence joins TRBV4-1 and TRBJ2-2; maybe TRBD1 (5 bases). The CDR3 is made up of 13 amino acids. Germline CDR1 and CDR2: MGHRA and YSYEKL. V lost 8 bases and J 7 bases, leaving 14 bases between the germline ends. The CDR3 spells CASQGANGGELFF. CDR3 in DNA: TGCGCCAGCCAGGGCGCGAACGGCGGGGAGCTGTTTTTT.

This chain joins TRBV19 and TRBJ2-7, with 9 nucleotides matching TRBD1. The CDR3 is made up of 16 amino acids. Germline V CDR1 and CDR2: LNHDA, SQIVND (reference sequence). J gave up 2 bases and V 2 bases, and 7 bases lay outside the gene matches. As DNA, the CDR3 is TGTGCCAGTAGTATAACTGGGGACAGGGTGCCCTACGAGCAGTACTTC. Residues: CASSITGDRVPYEQYF.

The chain has TRBV2 and TRBJ2-7, with D maybe TRBD1 (6 bases). This CDR3 region has 15 residues. Germline lookup yields CDR1 SNHLY and CDR2 FYNNEI. Trimming left V 6 bases short and J 5 bases short, with 20 bases between. CDR3 sequence reads: CASRLLLDRPHEQYF. CDR3 coding DNA: TGTGCCAGCAGGCTGCTGTTGGACAGACCTCACGAGCAGTACTTC.

This clone was recorded once. The gene calls are TRBV30 and TRBJ1-1, with D tentatively TRBD1 (6 bases). The CDR3 runs 13 residues. Between the trimmed V and J ends, which lost 4 bases and 0 bases, there was a span of 9 bases. Germline V gene sequence: CDR1 GTSNPN, CDR2 SVGIG (reference sequence). This CDR3 reads CAWNAGVNTEAFF. CDR3 nucleotide sequence: TGTGCCTGGAACGCAGGGGTGAACACTGAAGCTTTCTTT.

J is TRBJ2-1 and V is TRBV6-1, with 9 bases matching TRBD2. Trimming at V came to 4 bases and at J to 4 bases, leaving 5 bases not matched to a gene. Looked up from germline, CDR1 is MNHNS and CDR2 is SASEGT. The CDR3 extends over 15 amino acids. This chain's CDR3 is CASSGAGGGYNEQFF. CDR3 in DNA: TGTGCCAGCAGTGGAGCGGGAGGAGGATACAATGAGCAGTTCTTC.

CDR3 sequence reads: CASSLGGRSGEQYF. DNA of the CDR3: TGTGCCAGCAGCTTAGGGGGGCGTTCGGGGGAGCAGTACTTC. This chain connects TRBV11-3 to TRBJ2-7; a possible D gene is TRBD1 (6 bases). V lost 1 base, J lost 7 bases, and 14 bases lay in between. Germline CDR1 reads SGHNT; CDR2 reads YENEEA. This CDR3 contains 14 residues.

The J gene is TRBJ2-5, the V gene TRBV7-8; tentatively, D is TRBD1 or TRBD2 (5 bases each). Trimming removed 3 bases from V and 5 bases from J, with 13 bases in between. The germline V gene has CDR1 SGHVS and CDR2 FQNEAQ. The CDR3 totals 14 residues. In nucleotides, the CDR3 is TGTGCCAGCAGCTTGGGACGGGCTCGGGAGACCCAGTACTTC. Amino acids: CASSLGRARETQYF.

V usage is TRBV11-2 and J usage is TRBJ1-1; D not resolved. Trimming shortened V by 5 bases and J by 1 base, and 17 bases separated the two germline ends. The CDR3 is 16 amino acids. Germline-derived CDR1 and CDR2 are SGHAT and FQNNGV. DNA for the CDR3: TGTGCCAGCAGCCTCAGGTCTGCTTTCACGAACACTGAAGCTTTCTTT. Amino acids: CASSLRSAFTNTEAFF.